This T cell receptor (beta chain) was documented in a study of cytomegalovirus exposure and HLA in healthy donors. Primers for the PCR totalled 60 Vbeta and 13 Jbeta. The data were produced by immunoSEQ multiplex PCR, yet TCRdb's version contains in-frame clones alone and is incomplete. The sample yields approximately 59,000 clones, 55% to 65% seen once. Trimming shortened V by 5 bases and J by 5 bases, and 21 bases separated the two germline ends. The CDR3 consists of 16 residues. Germline assignment: CDR1 SGHDN and CDR2 FVKESK. This sequence originates from a man aged 30 to 45 in good health and CMV-seronegative. This rearrangement joins TRBV14 to TRBJ1-2; D is uncertain. Sequencing used PBMCs. This CDR3 reads CASSGRGGVGGYGYTF. CDR3 coding DNA: TGTGCCAGCAGCGGCAGAGGCGGGGTCGGCGGGTATGGCTACACCTTC.